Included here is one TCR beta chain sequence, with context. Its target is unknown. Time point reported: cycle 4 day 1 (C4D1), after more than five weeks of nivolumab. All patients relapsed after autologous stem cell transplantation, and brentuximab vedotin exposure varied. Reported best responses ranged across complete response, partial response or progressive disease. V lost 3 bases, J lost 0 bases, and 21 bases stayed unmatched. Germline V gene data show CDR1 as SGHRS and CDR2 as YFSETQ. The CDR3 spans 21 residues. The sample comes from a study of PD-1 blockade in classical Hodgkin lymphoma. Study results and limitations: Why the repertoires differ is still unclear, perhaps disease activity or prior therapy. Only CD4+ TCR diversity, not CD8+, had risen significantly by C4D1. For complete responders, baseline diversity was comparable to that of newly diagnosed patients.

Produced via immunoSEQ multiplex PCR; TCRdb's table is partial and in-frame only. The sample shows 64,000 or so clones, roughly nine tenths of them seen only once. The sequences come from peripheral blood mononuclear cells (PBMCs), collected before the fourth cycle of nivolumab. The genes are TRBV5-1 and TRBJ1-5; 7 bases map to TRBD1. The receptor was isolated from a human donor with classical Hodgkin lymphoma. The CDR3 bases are TGCGCCAGCAGCTCCCTAACCCCGGACAGGCCTAAACCGTATAGCAATCAGCCCCAGCATTTT. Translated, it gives CASSSLTPDRPKPYSNQPQHF.